This TCR beta chain came from a study of regulatory T cells in long-lasting Graves disease. The study's findings and limits: A reduction in accuracy may have resulted from the small sample size.

The TCR beta library used iRepertoire HTBI primers with Arm-PCR amplification of CDR3. Using its own MiXCR run on the multiplex PCR reads, TCRdb lists one record per CDR3 protein. The sample holds roughly 520,000 distinct CDR3 sequences, about 11% seen once. Comment on this clonotype: As yet, its antigen is unknown.

CDR1 is DFQATT and CDR2 is SNEGSKA in the germline V gene (reference sequence). The CDR3 runs to 14 residues. V trimming: 3 bases; J trimming: 7 bases; junction bases outside the gene matches: 6. The sample's time point: newly diagnosed GD, antithyroid drugs for less than 3 months. There was RNA extracted from PBMCs, and the TCR library was made from it. The sample also formed part of further work on T cells in Graves' hyperthyroidism and ophthalmopathy.

The TCR sequence derives from a woman aged 25 to 39 with Graves disease. This sequence joins TRBV20-1 and TRBJ1-4; 9 bases line up with TRBD1. The sequenced sample was peripheral blood mononuclear cells (PBMCs), obtained at new diagnosis, from a patient treated with antithyroid drugs. The CDR3 here is CSARGQGKGEKLFF. CDR3 coding DNA: TGCAGTGCTAGGGGACAGGGAAAGGGTGAAAAACTGTTTTTT.